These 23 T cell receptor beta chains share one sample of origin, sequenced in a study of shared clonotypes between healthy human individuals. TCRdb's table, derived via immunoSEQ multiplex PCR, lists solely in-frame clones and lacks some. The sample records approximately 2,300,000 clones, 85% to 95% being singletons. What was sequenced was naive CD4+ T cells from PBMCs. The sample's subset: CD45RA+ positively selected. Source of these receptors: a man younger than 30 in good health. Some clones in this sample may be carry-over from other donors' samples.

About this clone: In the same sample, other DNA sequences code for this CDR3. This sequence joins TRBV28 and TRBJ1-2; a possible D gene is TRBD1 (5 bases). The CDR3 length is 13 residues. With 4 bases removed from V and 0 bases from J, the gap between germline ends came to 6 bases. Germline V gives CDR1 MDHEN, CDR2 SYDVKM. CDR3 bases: TGTGCCAGCAGTTCGGGGGCTAACTATGGCTACACCTTC. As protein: CASSSGANYGYTF.

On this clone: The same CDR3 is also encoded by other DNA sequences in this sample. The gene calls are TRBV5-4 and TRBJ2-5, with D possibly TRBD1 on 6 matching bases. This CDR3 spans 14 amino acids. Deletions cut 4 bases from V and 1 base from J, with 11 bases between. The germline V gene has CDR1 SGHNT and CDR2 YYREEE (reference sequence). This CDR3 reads CASSPGTSQETQYF. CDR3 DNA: TGTGCCAGCAGCCCCGGGACATCCCAAGAGACCCAGTACTTC.

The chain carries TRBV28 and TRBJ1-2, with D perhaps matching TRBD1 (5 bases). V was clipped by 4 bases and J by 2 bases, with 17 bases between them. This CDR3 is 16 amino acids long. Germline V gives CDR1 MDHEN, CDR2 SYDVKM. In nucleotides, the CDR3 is TGTGCCAGCAGTTCGCGTATCGGGGGAGGGAACTATGGCTACACCTTC. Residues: CASSSRIGGGNYGYTF.

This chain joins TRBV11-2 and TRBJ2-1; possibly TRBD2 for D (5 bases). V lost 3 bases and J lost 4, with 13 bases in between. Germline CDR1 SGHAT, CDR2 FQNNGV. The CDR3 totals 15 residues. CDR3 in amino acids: CASSFVGVGYNEQFF. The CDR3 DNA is TGTGCCAGCAGCTTTGTGGGAGTGGGGTACAATGAGCAGTTCTTC.

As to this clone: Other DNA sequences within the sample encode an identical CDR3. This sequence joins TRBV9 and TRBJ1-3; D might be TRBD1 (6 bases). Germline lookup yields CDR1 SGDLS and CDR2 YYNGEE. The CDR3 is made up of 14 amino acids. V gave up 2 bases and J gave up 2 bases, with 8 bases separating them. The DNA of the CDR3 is TGTGCCAGCAGCGTCGAGGGGGCTGGAAACACCATATATTTT. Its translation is CASSVEGAGNTIYF.

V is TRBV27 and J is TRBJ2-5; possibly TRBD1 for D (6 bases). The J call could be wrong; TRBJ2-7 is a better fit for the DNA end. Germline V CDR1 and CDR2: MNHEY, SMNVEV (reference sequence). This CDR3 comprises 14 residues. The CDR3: CASSLNRVSYEQYF. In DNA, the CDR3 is TGTGCCAGCAGTCTTAACAGGGTATCCTACGAGCAGTACTTC.

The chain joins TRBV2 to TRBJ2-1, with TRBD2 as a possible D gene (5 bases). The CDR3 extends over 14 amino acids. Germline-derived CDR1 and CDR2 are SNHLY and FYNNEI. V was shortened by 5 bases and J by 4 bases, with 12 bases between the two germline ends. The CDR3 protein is CASSPGRRYNEQFF. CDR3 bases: TGTGCCAGCAGTCCGGGAAGAAGGTACAATGAGCAGTTCTTC.

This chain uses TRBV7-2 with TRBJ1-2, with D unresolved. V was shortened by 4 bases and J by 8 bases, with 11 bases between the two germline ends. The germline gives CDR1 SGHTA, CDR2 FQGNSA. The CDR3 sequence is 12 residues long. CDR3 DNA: TGTGCCAGCAGCTCTAGGGCGGGCGGCTACACCTTC. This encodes CASSSRAGGYTF.

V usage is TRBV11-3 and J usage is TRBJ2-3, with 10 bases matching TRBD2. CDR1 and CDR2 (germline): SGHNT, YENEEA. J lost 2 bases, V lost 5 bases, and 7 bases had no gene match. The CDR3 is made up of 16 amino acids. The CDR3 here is CASSDGTSEYTDTQYF. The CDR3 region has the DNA TGTGCCAGCAGCGACGGGACTAGCGAATACACAGATACGCAGTATTTT.

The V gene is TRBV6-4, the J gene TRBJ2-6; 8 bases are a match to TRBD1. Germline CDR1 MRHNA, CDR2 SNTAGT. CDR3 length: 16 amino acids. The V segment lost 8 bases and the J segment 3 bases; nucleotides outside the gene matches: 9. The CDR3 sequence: CASRTGDRLGANVLTF. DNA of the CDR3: TGTGCCAGCCGGACCGGGGACAGGCTTGGGGCCAACGTCCTGACTTTC.

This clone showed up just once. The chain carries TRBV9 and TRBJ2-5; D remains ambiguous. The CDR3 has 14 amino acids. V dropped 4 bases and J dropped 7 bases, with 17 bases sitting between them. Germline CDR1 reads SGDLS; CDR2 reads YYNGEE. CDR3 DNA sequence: TGTGCCAGCAGCATCCCGGGTCCAGAGTCGACCCAGTACTTC. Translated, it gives CASSIPGPESTQYF.

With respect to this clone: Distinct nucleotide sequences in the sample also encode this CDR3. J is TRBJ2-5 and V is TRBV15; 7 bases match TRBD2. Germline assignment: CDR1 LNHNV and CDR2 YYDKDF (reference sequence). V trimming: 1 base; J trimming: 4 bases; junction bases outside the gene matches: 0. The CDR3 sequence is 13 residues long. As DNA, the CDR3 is TGTGCCACCAGCAGAGGCGGGAGAGAGACCCAGTACTTC. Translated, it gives CATSRGGRETQYF.

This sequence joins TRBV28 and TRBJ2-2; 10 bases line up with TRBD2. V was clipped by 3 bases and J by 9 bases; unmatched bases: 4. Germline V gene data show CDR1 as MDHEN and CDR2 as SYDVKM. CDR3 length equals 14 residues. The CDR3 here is CASSLHSGRRELFF. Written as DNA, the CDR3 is TGTGCCAGCAGTTTGCATAGCGGGAGGCGGGAGCTGTTTTTT.

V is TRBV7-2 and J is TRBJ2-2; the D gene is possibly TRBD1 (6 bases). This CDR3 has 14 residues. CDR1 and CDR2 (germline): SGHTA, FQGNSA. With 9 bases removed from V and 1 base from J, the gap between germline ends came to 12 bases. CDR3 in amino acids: CASRDTQNTGELFF. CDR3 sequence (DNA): TGTGCCAGTAGGGACACCCAGAACACCGGGGAGCTGTTTTTT.

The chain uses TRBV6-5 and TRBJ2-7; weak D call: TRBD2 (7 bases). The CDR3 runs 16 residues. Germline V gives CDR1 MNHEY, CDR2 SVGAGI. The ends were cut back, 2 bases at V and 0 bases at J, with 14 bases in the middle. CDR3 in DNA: TGTGCCAGCAGTTACAGGGGGGGCCTGAGCTCCTACGAGCAGTACTTC. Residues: CASSYRGGLSSYEQYF.

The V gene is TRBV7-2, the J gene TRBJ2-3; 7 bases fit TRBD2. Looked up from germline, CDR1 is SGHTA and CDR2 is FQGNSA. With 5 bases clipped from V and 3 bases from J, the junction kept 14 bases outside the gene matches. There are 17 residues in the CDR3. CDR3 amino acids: CASSQYKGTKETDTQYF. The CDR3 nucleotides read TGTGCCAGCAGCCAATATAAGGGGACTAAAGAGACAGATACGCAGTATTTT.

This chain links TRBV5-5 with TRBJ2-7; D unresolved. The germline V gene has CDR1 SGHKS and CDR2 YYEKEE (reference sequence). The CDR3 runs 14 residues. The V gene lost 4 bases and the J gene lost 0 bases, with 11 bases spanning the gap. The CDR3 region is CASSLRTPSYEQYF. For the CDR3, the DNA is TGTGCCAGCAGCCTCCGGACCCCCTCCTACGAGCAGTACTTC.

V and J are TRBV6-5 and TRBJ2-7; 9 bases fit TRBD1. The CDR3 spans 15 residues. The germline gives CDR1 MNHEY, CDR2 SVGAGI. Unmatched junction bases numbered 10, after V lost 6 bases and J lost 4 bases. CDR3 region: CASRAGTGLWYEQYF. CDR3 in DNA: TGTGCCAGCAGGGCCGGGACAGGGTTATGGTACGAGCAGTACTTC.

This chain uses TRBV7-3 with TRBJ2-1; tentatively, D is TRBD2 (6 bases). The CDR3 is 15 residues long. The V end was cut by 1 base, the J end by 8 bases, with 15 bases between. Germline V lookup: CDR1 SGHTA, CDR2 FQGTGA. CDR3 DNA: TGTGCCAGCAGCTTAAGGGGGGATTTGATCGATGAGCAGTTCTTC. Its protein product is CASSLRGDLIDEQFF. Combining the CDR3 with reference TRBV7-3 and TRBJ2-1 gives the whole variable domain GAGVSQTPSNKVTEKGKYVELRCDPISGHTALYWYRQSLGQGPEFLIYFQGTGAADDSGLPNDRFFAVRPEGSVSTLKIQRTERGDSAVYLCASSLRGDLIDEQFFGPGTRLTVL.

The CDR3 protein is CASSPQDRANGYTF. DNA for the CDR3: TGTGCCAGCTCACCTCAAGACAGGGCAAATGGCTACACCTTC. This rearrangement joins TRBV18 to TRBJ1-2; TRBD1 aligns across 7 bases. CDR1 and CDR2 from the germline V gene are KGHSH and LQKENI. The trim removed 3 bases at V and 6 bases at J, leaving 7 bases unmatched. CDR3 length equals 14 residues.

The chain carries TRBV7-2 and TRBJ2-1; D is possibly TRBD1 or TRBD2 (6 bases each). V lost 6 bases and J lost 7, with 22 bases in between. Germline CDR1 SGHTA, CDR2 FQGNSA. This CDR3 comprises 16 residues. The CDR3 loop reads CASSLGRGGPRNEQFF. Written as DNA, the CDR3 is TGTGCCAGCAGTCTGGGGCGAGGGGGGCCCAGGAATGAGCAGTTCTTC.

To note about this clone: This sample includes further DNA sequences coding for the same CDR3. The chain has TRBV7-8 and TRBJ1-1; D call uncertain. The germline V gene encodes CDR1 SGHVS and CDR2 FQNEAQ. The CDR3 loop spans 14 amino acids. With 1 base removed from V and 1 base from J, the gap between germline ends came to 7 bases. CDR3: CASSLVTGNTEAFF. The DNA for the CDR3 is TGTGCCAGCAGCTTAGTTACGGGGAACACTGAAGCTTTCTTT.

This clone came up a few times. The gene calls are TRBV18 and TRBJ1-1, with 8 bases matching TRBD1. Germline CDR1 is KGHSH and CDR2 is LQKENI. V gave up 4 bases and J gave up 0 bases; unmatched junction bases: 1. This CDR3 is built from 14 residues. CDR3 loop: CASSQGQVNTEAFF. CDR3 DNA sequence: TGTGCCAGCTCACAGGGACAGGTGAACACTGAAGCTTTCTTT. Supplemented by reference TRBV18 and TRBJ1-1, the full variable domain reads NAGVMQNPRHLVRRRGQEARLRCSPMKGHSHVYWYRQLPEEGLKFMVYLQKENIIDESGMPKERFSAEFPKEGPSILRIQQVVRGDSAAYFCASSQGQVNTEAFFGQGTRLTVV.